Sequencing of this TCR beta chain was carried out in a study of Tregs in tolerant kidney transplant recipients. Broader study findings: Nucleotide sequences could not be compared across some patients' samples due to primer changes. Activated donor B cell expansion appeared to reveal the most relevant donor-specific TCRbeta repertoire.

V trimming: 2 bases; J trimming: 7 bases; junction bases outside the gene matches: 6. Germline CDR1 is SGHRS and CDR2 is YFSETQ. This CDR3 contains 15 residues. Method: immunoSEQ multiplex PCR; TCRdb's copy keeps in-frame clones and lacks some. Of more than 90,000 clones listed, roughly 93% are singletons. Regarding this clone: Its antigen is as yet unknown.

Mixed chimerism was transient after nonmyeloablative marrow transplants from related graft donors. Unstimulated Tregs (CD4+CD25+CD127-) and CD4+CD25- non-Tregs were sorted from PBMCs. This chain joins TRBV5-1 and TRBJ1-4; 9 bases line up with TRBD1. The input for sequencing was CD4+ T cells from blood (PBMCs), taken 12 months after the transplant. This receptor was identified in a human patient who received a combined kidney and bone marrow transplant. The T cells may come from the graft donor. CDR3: CASSLGRDRAEKLFF. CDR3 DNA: TGCGCCAGCAGCTTAGGCCGGGACAGGGCTGAAAAACTGTTTTTT. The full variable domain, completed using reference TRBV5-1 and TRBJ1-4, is KAGVTQTPRYLIKTRGQQVTLSCSPISGHRSVSWYQQTPGQGLQFLFEYFSETQRNKGNFPGRFSGRQFSNSRSEMNVSTLELGDSALYLCASSLGRDRAEKLFFGSGTQLSVL.